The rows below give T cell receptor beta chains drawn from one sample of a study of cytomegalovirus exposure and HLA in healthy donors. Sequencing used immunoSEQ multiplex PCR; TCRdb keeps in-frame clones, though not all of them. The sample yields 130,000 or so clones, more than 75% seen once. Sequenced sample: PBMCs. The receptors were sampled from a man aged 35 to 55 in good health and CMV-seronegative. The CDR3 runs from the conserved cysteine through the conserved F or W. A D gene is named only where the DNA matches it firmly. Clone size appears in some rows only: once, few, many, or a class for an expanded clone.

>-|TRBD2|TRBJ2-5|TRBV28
CASSLASLAGGWETQYF
TGTGCCAGCAGTTTAGCCTCACTAGCGGGGGGGTGGGAGACCCAGTACTTC
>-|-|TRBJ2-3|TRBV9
CASSVGGEDTQYF
TGTGCCAGCAGCGTAGGGGGCGAAGATACGCAGTATTTT
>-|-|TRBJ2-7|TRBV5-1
CASSDRQVAYEQYF
TGCGCCAGCAGCGACCGACAGGTGGCCTACGAGCAGTACTTC
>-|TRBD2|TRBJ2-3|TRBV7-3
CASSQGRGGASTDTQYF
TGTGCCAGCAGCCAAGGGCGGGGGGGCGCGAGCACAGATACGCAGTATTTT
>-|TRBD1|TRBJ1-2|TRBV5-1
CASSTGQGIDGYTF
TGCGCCAGCAGCACGGGACAGGGGATAGATGGCTACACCTTC
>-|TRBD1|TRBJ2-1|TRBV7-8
CASSSTRQLTGVSMFF
TGTGCCAGCAGCTCTACCCGACAATTAACAGGGGTCAGCATGTTCTTC
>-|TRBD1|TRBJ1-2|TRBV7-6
CASSLAGTDYGYTF
TGTGCCAGCAGCTTAGCAGGGACAGACTATGGCTACACCTTC
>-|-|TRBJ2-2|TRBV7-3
CASSLGGSGELFF
TGTGCCAGCAGCTTAGGGGGGAGCGGGGAGCTGTTTTTT
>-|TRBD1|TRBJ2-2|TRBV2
CARRTGSPNTGELFF
TGTGCCAGAAGGACAGGCTCCCCGAACACCGGGGAGCTGTTTTTT
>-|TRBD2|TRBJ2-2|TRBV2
CASIGLAGGGGELFF
TGTGCCAGCATCGGACTAGCGGGAGGTGGAGGGGAGCTGTTTTTT
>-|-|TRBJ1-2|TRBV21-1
CASTHRGLGYGYTF
TGTGCCAGCACCCACAGGGGGCTTGGCTATGGCTACACCTTC
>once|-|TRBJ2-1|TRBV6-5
CASSLGLGRYNEQFF
TGTGCCAGCAGCCTGGGCTTGGGTCGTTACAATGAGCAGTTCTTC
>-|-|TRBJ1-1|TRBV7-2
CASSPTIGQGTEAFF
TGTGCCAGCAGCCCCACCATTGGGCAGGGCACTGAAGCTTTCTTT
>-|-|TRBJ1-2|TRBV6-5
CASSYRGGYTF
TGTGCCAGCAGTTACAGAGGTGGCTACACCTTC
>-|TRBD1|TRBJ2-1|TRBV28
CASSPRQGLSSYNEQFF
TGTGCCAGCAGTCCACGACAGGGGCTGAGCTCCTACAATGAGCAGTTCTTC
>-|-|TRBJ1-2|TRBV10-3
CAISEPDISRPNYGYTF
TGTGCCATCAGTGAACCGGACATCTCTCGCCCTAACTATGGCTACACCTTC
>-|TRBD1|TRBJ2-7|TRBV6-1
CASSSGQGESYEQYF
TGTGCCAGCAGCTCTGGACAGGGCGAGAGCTACGAGCAGTACTTC
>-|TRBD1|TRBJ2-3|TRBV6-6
CASRFSGTGSDTQYF
TGTGCCAGCAGGTTCTCCGGGACAGGATCAGATACGCAGTATTTT
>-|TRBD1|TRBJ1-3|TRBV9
CASSVGGQGVSGNTIYF
TGTGCCAGCAGCGTAGGAGGACAGGGTGTTTCTGGAAACACCATATATTTT
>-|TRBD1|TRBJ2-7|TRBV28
CASLRDRVGEQYF
TGTGCCAGTCTCCGGGACAGGGTGGGCGAGCAGTACTTC
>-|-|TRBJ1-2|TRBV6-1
CASSELVSGGNGYTF
TGTGCCAGCAGTGAATTGGTCTCCGGCGGGAATGGCTACACCTTC
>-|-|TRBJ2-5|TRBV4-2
CASSQQQGAGETQYF
TGTGCCAGCAGCCAGCAACAGGGCGCGGGAGAGACCCAGTACTTC
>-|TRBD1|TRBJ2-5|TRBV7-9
CASSPGQGETQYF
TGTGCCAGCAGCCCGGGACAGGGGGAGACCCAGTACTTC
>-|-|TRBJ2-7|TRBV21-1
CASRTGTSLFQEVYEQYF
TGTGCCAGCAGGACCGGGACTAGCCTTTTTCAGGAAGTCTACGAGCAGTACTTC
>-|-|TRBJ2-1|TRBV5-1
CASSLGVQGIPYNEQFF
TGCGCCAGCAGCTTGGGGGTCCAGGGGATTCCCTACAATGAGCAGTTCTTC
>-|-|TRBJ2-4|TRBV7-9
CSSSTADRSKNIQYF
TGTTCCAGCAGCACCGCGGACAGAAGCAAAAACATTCAGTACTTC
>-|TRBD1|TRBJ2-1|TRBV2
CASRGDRAYNEQFF
TGTGCCAGCAGGGGGGACAGGGCCTACAATGAGCAGTTCTTC
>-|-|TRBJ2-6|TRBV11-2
CASSLDPLPGLGSGANVLTF
TGTGCCAGCAGCTTAGACCCCCTTCCAGGGCTTGGCTCTGGGGCCAACGTCCTGACTTTC
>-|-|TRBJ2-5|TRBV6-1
CASSETLGGYAETQYF
TGTGCCAGCAGTGAAACGCTCGGCGGTTATGCAGAGACCCAGTACTTC
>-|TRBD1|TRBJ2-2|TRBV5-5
CASSWGTGRAGELFF
TGTGCCAGCAGCTGGGGGACAGGGAGGGCCGGGGAGCTGTTTTTT
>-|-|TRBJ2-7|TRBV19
CASSRADSYEQYF
TGTGCCAGTAGTAGGGCAGACTCCTACGAGCAGTACTTC
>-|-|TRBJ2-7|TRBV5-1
CASSLVPGVTSGEQYF
TGCGCCAGCAGCTTGGTCCCAGGCGTGACTAGTGGCGAGCAGTACTTC
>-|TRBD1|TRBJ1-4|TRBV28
CASNRGLIATNEKLFF
TGTGCCAGCAACAGGGGGCTCATTGCAACTAATGAAAAACTGTTTTTT
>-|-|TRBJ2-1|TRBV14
CASSQNPRLEQFF
TGTGCCAGCAGCCAAAATCCACGGTTGGAGCAGTTCTTC
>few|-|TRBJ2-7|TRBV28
CASSLVQGLYEQYF
TGTGCCAGCAGTTTGGTACAGGGCCTCTACGAGCAGTACTTC
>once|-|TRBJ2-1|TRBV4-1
CASSQDEWGRTYNEQFF
TGCGCCAGCAGCCAAGATGAGTGGGGGAGGACGTACAATGAGCAGTTCTTC
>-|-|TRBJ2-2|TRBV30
CAWSAQVANTGELFF
TGTGCCTGGAGTGCCCAGGTAGCGAACACCGGGGAGCTGTTTTTT
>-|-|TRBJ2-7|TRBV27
CASSLTGFSSYEQYF
TGTGCCAGCAGTTTAACGGGTTTTAGCTCCTACGAGCAGTACTTC
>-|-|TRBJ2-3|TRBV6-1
CASSERVAADTQYF
TGTGCCAGCAGTGAAAGGGTAGCGGCAGATACGCAGTATTTT
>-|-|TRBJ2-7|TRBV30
CAWIKEGRSYEQYF
TGTGCCTGGATCAAGGAGGGAAGAAGCTACGAGCAGTACTTC
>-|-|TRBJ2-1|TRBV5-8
CASSYPGDRLNEQFF
TGTGCCAGCAGTTACCCGGGAGATCGGCTCAATGAGCAGTTCTTC
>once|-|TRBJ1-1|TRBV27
CASSFSGFGTEAFF
TGTGCCAGCAGTTTTTCAGGGTTCGGCACTGAAGCTTTCTTT
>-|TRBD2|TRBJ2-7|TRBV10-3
CAIGLDEQYF
TGTGCCATAGGACTAGACGAGCAGTACTTC
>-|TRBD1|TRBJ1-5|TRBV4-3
CASSHETGGNQPQHF
TGCGCCAGCAGCCACGAAACAGGGGGCAATCAGCCCCAGCATTTT
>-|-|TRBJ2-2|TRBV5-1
CASSPRVGDTGELFF
TGCGCCAGCAGCCCCCGGGTCGGTGACACCGGGGAGCTGTTTTTT
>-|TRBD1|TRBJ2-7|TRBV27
CASSLWDSSYEQYF
TGTGCCAGCAGTTTATGGGACAGCTCCTACGAGCAGTACTTC